Following are 7 T cell receptor beta chains from one sample sequenced in a study of identical twins. Each CDR3 protein gets one entry after TCRdb re-called the 5' RACE reads with MiXCR. The sample lists some 790,000 distinct CDR3 sequences, over 15% occurring once. The same data also contributed to another study, on T cells expressing NK-cell markers.

What was sequenced was PBMCs. The receptor set was obtained from a woman under 30 in good health.

This clonotype was observed at least ten times. The V gene is TRBV12-3 or TRBV12-4, the J gene TRBJ2-3; D is ambiguous. The CDR3 runs 14 residues. V lost 2 bases to trimming and J lost 2 bases, with 8 bases between them. The CDR3 sequence is CASSLRHYTDTQYF. CDR3 nucleotide sequence: TGTGCCAGCAGTTTAAGGCATTACACAGATACGCAGTATTTT.

The V and J genes are TRBV11-2 and TRBJ2-2; D possibly matches TRBD1 or TRBD2 (5 bases each). This CDR3 spans 15 amino acids. Germline V CDR1 and CDR2: SGHAT, FQNNGV. Trimming left V 6 bases short and J 4 bases short, with 15 bases between. The CDR3 DNA reads TGTGCCAGCAGACCGTCGGGACGATCCACCGGGGAGCTGTTTTTT. Amino acids: CASRPSGRSTGELFF. The full variable domain, with the rest looked up from reference TRBV11-2 and TRBJ2-2, is EAGVAQSPRYKIIEKRQSVAFWCNPISGHATLYWYQQILGQGPKLLIQFQNNGVVDDSQLPKDRFSAERLKGVDSTLKIQPAKLEDSAVYLCASRPSGRSTGELFFGEGSRLTVL.

This clonotype was seen more than once but under ten times. The J gene is TRBJ2-1, the V gene TRBV5-5, with 10 bases aligning to TRBD1. CDR3 length: 17 amino acids. The junction had 5 bases not matched to a gene; V was cut back by 0 bases and J by 2 bases. CDR1 is SGHKS, CDR2 YYEKEE, per germline (reference sequence). Here the CDR3 reads CASSLVGQGVPYNEQFF. For the CDR3, the DNA is TGTGCCAGCAGCTTGGTTGGACAGGGGGTGCCCTACAATGAGCAGTTCTTC.

The rearrangement joins TRBV5-1 to TRBJ2-7, with TRBD1 identical over 11 bases. The V gene's germline CDR1 is SGHRS and CDR2 YFSETQ. Unmatched junction bases numbered 11, after V lost 3 bases and J lost 6 bases. This CDR3 comprises 16 residues. Here the CDR3 DNA reads TGCGCCAGCAGCTACGGGGCGGACAGGGGGCGAAGCGAGCAGTACTTC. This sequence encodes CASSYGADRGRSEQYF.

The chain employs TRBV12-3 or TRBV12-4 and TRBJ2-7; D remains ambiguous. The CDR3 loop spans 14 amino acids. V was shortened by 1 base and J by 9 bases, with 16 bases between the two germline ends. CDR3 bases: TGTGCCAGCAGTTTAGAACGGGTCAATGGACGGCAGTACTTC. It codes for CASSLERVNGRQYF.

Concerning this clonotype: Given a much more abundant clone one base away, this may be a read error. The V and J genes are TRBV7-9 and TRBJ2-7; 7 nucleotides agree with TRBD2. V lost 4 bases and J lost 3; bases outside the gene matches: 0. The CDR3 has 12 amino acids. CDR1 is SEHNR and CDR2 is FQNEAQ in the germline V gene (reference sequence). CDR3 loop: CASSWDYYEQYF. CDR3 nucleotides: TGTGCCAGCAGCTGGGACTACTACGAGCAGTACTTC. Based on the CDR3 plus reference TRBV7-9 and TRBJ2-7, the full variable domain is DTGVSQNPRHKITKRGQNVTFRCDPISEHNRLYWYRQTLGQGPEFLTYFQNEAQLEKSRLLSDRFSAERPKGSFSTLEIQRTEQGDSAMYLCASSWDYYEQYFGPGTRLTVT.

This clonotype has only a few counts. The chain recombines TRBV20-1 with TRBJ2-3; TRBD2 aligns across 11 bases. J was trimmed by 0 bases and V by 5 bases; bases with no gene match: 4. Germline V gene lookup returns CDR1 DFQATT and CDR2 SNEGSKA (reference sequence). This CDR3 comprises 15 residues. CDR3 region: CSAARLAGSTDTQYF. Here the CDR3 DNA reads TGCAGTGCTGCGCGACTAGCGGGGAGCACAGATACGCAGTATTTT.